The clone carrying this T cell receptor (beta chain) was recorded at least ten times. Its antigen is not known. Transcripts of RNA were the source for amplifying TCR beta CDR3 regions. The first round was an RT-PCR with HTBI primers, and the second round was a multiplex PCR. One entry per CDR3 protein results from TCRdb running MiXCR on the multiplex PCR reads. The sample lists 650,000 to 800,000 distinct CDR3 sequences, over 40% occurring once. The data belong to a study of Graves' ophthalmopathy and Graves' hyperthyroidism. The CDR3 has 15 residues. Germline-derived CDR1 and CDR2 are SGHAT and FQNNGV. Trimming removed 5 bases from V and 0 bases from J, with 13 bases in between. Patients were excluded if they had other autoimmune diseases or uncontrolled infections, and likewise if pregnancy or lactation applied. Study-level results: Distinction of ophthalmopathy from stable hyperthyroidism by a 13-signature model reached roughly 88% sensitivity and approximately 81% specificity.

The gene calls are TRBV11-2 and TRBJ1-1; tentatively, D is TRBD1 (5 bases). The source is an adult man with Graves' ophthalmopathy. The sequenced material came from peripheral blood. The CDR3 loop reads CASSPGGWMNTEAFF. CDR3 bases: TGTGCCAGCAGCCCTGGGGGATGGATGAACACTGAAGCTTTCTTT.